A single sample is the source of the 19 T cell receptor beta chains below, sequenced in a study of long-term antiretroviral therapy in people with HIV. An immunoSEQ assay, version v3.0, was performed at survey level. Sequencing used immunoSEQ multiplex PCR; TCRdb keeps in-frame clones, though not all of them. The profile covers 18,000 or so clones, with 78% appearing a single time and 7.8% taken by the ten largest. Sequences were derived from unsorted PBMCs, sampled at the start of antiretroviral therapy, before treatment. Receptor source: a woman aged 40 to 55 with HIV.

The chain is built from TRBV7-9 and TRBJ2-1; 16 bases are shared with TRBD2. The CDR3 runs 16 residues. Germline assignment: CDR1 SEHNR and CDR2 FQNEAQ (reference sequence). V was clipped by 6 bases and J by 8 bases; unmatched bases: 7. Here the CDR3 reads CASRGTSGGAMDEQFF. The DNA for the CDR3 is TGTGCCAGCAGGGGGACTAGCGGGGGGGCCATGGATGAGCAGTTCTTC.

V is TRBV5-1 and J is TRBJ2-2; D possibly corresponds to TRBD1 (5 bases). V lost 4 bases, J lost 5 bases, and 12 bases lay in between. Germline loops: CDR1 SGHRS, CDR2 YFSETQ. The CDR3 length is 14 residues. The CDR3 DNA follows: TGCGCCAGCAGCCATAAGTCAGGGACCGGGGAGCTGTTTTTT. Translating gives CASSHKSGTGELFF.

This clone was seen more than once but under ten times. The chain recombines TRBV30 with TRBJ1-1, with TRBD1 matching 7 bases. Trimming at V came to 0 bases and at J to 13 bases, leaving 8 bases not matched to a gene. This CDR3 contains 12 residues. Looked up from germline, CDR1 is GTSNPN and CDR2 is SVGIG (reference sequence). The CDR3 DNA reads as TGTGCCTGGAGTGTACAGGGGACGTCAGGTTTCTTT. Amino acid sequence: CAWSVQGTSGFF.

By its share, this clone is large. Other DNA sequences in this sample translate to the same CDR3. V gene TRBV28 combines with J gene TRBJ1-5; 8 positions agree with TRBD1. Germline values: CDR1 MDHEN, CDR2 SYDVKM. The J segment lost 6 bases and the V segment lost 6 bases, leaving 7 bases of the junction unmatched. This CDR3 contains 14 residues. CDR3 amino acids: CASSLDRGRQPQHF. CDR3 nucleotide sequence: TGTGCCAGCAGCCTTGACAGGGGCCGTCAGCCCCAGCATTTT.

The chain links TRBV19 to TRBJ1-1; D is unresolved. This CDR3 contains 15 residues. CDR1 is LNHDA, CDR2 SQIVND, per germline (reference sequence). V lost 5 bases to trimming and J lost 2 bases, with 15 bases between them. This chain's CDR3 is CASSPRGRVNTEAFF. The CDR3 DNA reads as TGTGCCAGTAGTCCCCGGGGTAGGGTTAACACTGAAGCTTTCTTT.

This rearrangement joins TRBV7-2 to TRBJ1-6; the match to TRBD1 covers 8 bases. With V trimmed by 7 bases and J by 7 bases, 21 bases remained unmatched. CDR3 size: 19 residues. Germline V gives CDR1 SGHTA, CDR2 FQGNSA. In DNA, the CDR3 is TGTGCCAGCACCCTGGCCGCGACAGGGGTTAATCCCACCAATTCACCCCTCCACTTT. Its protein is CASTLAATGVNPTNSPLHF.

The V gene is TRBV7-2, the J gene TRBJ2-3; D remains ambiguous. The germline V gene has CDR1 SGHTA and CDR2 FQGNSA. This CDR3 region has 13 residues. Trimming took off 5 bases at V and 4 bases at J, with 10 bases between the two ends. The CDR3 spells CASSPKFADTQYF. In DNA form, the CDR3 reads TGTGCCAGCAGCCCCAAGTTTGCAGATACGCAGTATTTT.

Remarks on this clone: Other DNA sequences in this sample translate to the same CDR3. The chain uses TRBV7-9 and TRBJ1-1, with TRBD1 as a possible D gene (5 bases). Trimming took 2 bases from V and 1 from J, leaving 5 bases between them. Germline V gene data show CDR1 as SEHNR and CDR2 as FQNEAQ (reference sequence). The CDR3 consists of 13 residues. CDR3 nucleotide sequence: TGTGCCAGCAGCTTAACAGGGAACACTGAAGCTTTCTTT. This encodes CASSLTGNTEAFF.

This clone was seen once. The rearrangement joins TRBV6-1 to TRBJ2-7; no clear D. The germline V gene encodes CDR1 MNHNS and CDR2 SASEGT. Trimming stripped 2 bases from V and 3 bases from J, with 11 bases between. The CDR3 spans 14 residues. CDR3 region: CASSENPLLYEQYF. The DNA of the CDR3 is TGTGCCAGCAGTGAAAACCCTCTGCTCTACGAGCAGTACTTC.

V gene TRBV5-4 combines with J gene TRBJ2-5; 14 bases align to TRBD2. V lost 5 bases and J lost 4; bases outside the gene matches: 4. The germline gives CDR1 SGHNT, CDR2 YYREEE (reference sequence). The CDR3 is 15 residues long. The CDR3 DNA reads TGTGCCAGCAGACCCGGACTAGCGGGGGGAGAGACCCAGTACTTC. The encoded protein is CASRPGLAGGETQYF.

This chain joins TRBV2 and TRBJ2-7, with TRBD1 matching over 9 bases. The CDR3 totals 14 residues. Trimming at V came to 6 bases and at J to 6 bases, leaving 9 bases not matched to a gene. Germline V gene lookup returns CDR1 SNHLY and CDR2 FYNNEI. CDR3 sequence (DNA): TGTGCCAGCAGCCGGACAGGGGATCCCATCGAGCAGTACTTC. Its protein product is CASSRTGDPIEQYF.

The V gene is TRBV9, the J gene TRBJ1-2, with TRBD1 matching 9 bases. The trim removed 4 bases at V and 8 bases at J, leaving 9 bases unmatched. Per germline, CDR1 SGDLS and CDR2 YYNGEE. This CDR3 is built from 14 residues. CDR3 protein: CASSPRDREGGYTF. In DNA, the CDR3 is TGTGCCAGCAGCCCTCGGGACAGGGAAGGGGGCTACACCTTC.

The chain's CDR3 is CASSLSLAALTGELFF. Written as DNA, the CDR3 is TGTGCCAGCAGCTTAAGTCTAGCGGCTCTCACCGGGGAGCTGTTTTTT. The chain recombines TRBV7-3 with TRBJ2-2; TRBD2 agrees at 7 bases. The germline gives CDR1 SGHTA, CDR2 FQGTGA. CDR3 length equals 16 residues. V lost 1 base, J lost 4 bases, and 6 bases stayed unmatched. Looking up the rest from reference TRBV7-3 and TRBJ2-2 gives the full variable domain: GAGVSQTPSNKVTEKGKYVELRCDPISGHTALYWYRQSLGQGPEFLIYFQGTGAADDSGLPNDRFFAVRPEGSVSTLKIQRTERGDSAVYLCASSLSLAALTGELFFGEGSRLTVL.

V is TRBV27 and J is TRBJ2-3; D is undetermined. CDR1 is MNHEY and CDR2 is SMNVEV in the germline V gene (reference sequence). The ends were cut back, 5 bases at V and 6 bases at J, with 15 bases in the middle. The CDR3 covers 14 residues. The CDR3 is CASSPDPNMDTQYF. In DNA form, the CDR3 reads TGTGCCAGCAGTCCCGACCCAAATATGGATACGCAGTATTTT.

This rearrangement joins TRBV16 to TRBJ2-5; no clear D gene. This CDR3 spans 13 amino acids. Germline V gene lookup returns CDR1 KGHSY and CDR2 FQNENV. V was trimmed by 0 bases and J by 4 bases, leaving 6 bases between them. CDR3 protein: CASSQSRTETQYF. The CDR3, as DNA: TGTGCCAGCAGCCAATCGAGGACAGAGACCCAGTACTTC.

This rearrangement joins TRBV5-1 to TRBJ2-3, with 9 bases identical to TRBD1. Germline V CDR1 and CDR2: SGHRS, YFSETQ. J lost 2 bases, V lost 4 bases, and 5 bases had no gene match. The CDR3 runs to 15 residues. The CDR3 protein is CASSRPQGATDTQYF. The DNA for the CDR3 is TGCGCCAGCAGCCGTCCACAGGGGGCCACAGATACGCAGTATTTT. Full variable domain (missing parts from reference TRBV5-1 and TRBJ2-3): KAGVTQTPRYLIKTRGQQVTLSCSPISGHRSVSWYQQTPGQGLQFLFEYFSETQRNKGNFPGRFSGRQFSNSRSEMNVSTLELGDSALYLCASSRPQGATDTQYFGPGTRLTVL.

V is TRBV9 and J is TRBJ2-1; tentative D call: TRBD2 (7 bases). Trimming left V 3 bases short and J 8 bases short, with 12 bases between. CDR3 length equals 13 residues. Germline loops: CDR1 SGDLS, CDR2 YYNGEE. This CDR3 reads CASSGGGGHEQFF. The CDR3 DNA follows: TGTGCCAGCAGCGGCGGGGGCGGCCATGAGCAGTTCTTC.

The J gene is TRBJ2-7, the V gene TRBV7-2; D gene uncertain. Germline lookup yields CDR1 SGHTA and CDR2 FQGNSA. This CDR3 contains 15 residues. V shed 1 base and J shed 3 bases, with 13 bases lying between them. CDR3 DNA sequence: TGTGCCAGCAGCTTAGGTGCCGGGCAGATCTACGAGCAGTACTTC. This codes for CASSLGAGQIYEQYF.

The chain uses TRBV6-6 and TRBJ2-7; 7 nucleotides line up with TRBD1. With 5 bases clipped from V and 1 base from J, the junction kept 2 bases outside the gene matches. Germline V gene sequence: CDR1 MNHNY, CDR2 SVGAGI (reference sequence). The CDR3 loop spans 13 amino acids. CDR3: CASSTTGSYEQYF. Written as DNA, the CDR3 is TGTGCCAGCAGTACGACAGGGTCCTACGAGCAGTACTTC.